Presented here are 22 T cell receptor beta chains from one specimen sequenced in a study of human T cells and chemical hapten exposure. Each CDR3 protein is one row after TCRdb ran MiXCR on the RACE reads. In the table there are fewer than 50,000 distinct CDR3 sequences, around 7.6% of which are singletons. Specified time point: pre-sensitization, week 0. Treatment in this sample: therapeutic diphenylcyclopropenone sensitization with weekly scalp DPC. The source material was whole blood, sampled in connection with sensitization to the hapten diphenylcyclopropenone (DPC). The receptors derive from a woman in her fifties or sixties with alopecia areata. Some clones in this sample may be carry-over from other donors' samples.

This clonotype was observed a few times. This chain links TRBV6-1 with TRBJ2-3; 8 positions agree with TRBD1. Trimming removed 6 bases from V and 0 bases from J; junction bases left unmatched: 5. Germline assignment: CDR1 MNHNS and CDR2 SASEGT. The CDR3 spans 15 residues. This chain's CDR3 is CASSKTGESTDTQYF. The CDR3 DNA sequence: TGTGCCAGCAGCAAGACAGGGGAAAGCACAGATACGCAGTATTTT.

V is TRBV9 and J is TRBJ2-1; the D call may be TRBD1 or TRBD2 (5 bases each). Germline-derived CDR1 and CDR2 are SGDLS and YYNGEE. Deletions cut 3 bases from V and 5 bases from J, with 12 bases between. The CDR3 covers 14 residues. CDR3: CASSDGGLDNEQFF. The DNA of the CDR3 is TGTGCCAGCAGCGATGGGGGTCTCGACAATGAGCAGTTCTTC. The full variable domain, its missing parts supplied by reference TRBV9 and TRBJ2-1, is DSGVTQTPKHLITATGQRVTLRCSPRSGDLSVYWYQQSLDQGLQFLIQYYNGEERAKGNILERFSAQQFPDLHSELNLSSLELGDSALYFCASSDGGLDNEQFFGPGTRLTVL.

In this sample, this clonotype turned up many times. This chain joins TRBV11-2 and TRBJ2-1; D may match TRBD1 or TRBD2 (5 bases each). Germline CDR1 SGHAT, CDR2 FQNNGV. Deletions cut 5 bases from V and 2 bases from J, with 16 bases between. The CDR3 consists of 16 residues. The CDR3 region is CASSLRQTNAYNEQFF. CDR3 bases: TGTGCCAGCAGCCTTCGACAGACTAATGCCTACAATGAGCAGTTCTTC.

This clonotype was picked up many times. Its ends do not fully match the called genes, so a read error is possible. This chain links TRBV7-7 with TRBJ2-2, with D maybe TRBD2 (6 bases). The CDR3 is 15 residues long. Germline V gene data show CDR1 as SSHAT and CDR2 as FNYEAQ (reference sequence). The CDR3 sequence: CASSLSGGRTGELFF. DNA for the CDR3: TGTGCTAGCAGCCTCTCCGGGGGACGTACCGGGGAGCTGTTTTTT.

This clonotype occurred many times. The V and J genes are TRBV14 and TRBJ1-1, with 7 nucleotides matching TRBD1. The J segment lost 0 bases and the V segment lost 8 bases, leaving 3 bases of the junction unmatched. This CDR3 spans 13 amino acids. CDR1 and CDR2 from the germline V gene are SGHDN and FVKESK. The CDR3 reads CASSGQLNTEAFF. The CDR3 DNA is TGTGCCAGCTCGGGACAGCTGAACACTGAAGCTTTCTTT.

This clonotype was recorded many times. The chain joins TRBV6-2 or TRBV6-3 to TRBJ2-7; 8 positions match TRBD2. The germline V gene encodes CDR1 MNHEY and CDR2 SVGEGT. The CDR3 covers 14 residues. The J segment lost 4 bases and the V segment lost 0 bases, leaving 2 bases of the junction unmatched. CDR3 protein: CASSYSIAGYEQYF. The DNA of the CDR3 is TGTGCCAGCAGTTACTCGATAGCGGGGTACGAGCAGTACTTC.

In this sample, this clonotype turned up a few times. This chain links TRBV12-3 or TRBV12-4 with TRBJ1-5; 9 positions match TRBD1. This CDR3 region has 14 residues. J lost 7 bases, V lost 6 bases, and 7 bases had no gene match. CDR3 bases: TGTGCCAGCAGCCCGACAGGGGGTGCCCAGCCCCAGCATTTT. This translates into CASSPTGGAQPQHF.

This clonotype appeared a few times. In nucleotides, the CDR3 is TGTGCCAGCAAGAAGCAGGGGGCATTGGCAAACACCGGGGAGCTGTTTTTT. Its translation: CASKKQGALANTGELFF. The rearrangement joins TRBV2 to TRBJ2-2, with 8 bases aligning to TRBD1. The germline V gene encodes CDR1 SNHLY and CDR2 FYNNEI. CDR3 length: 17 residues. V was clipped by 7 bases and J by 2 bases; unmatched bases: 12.

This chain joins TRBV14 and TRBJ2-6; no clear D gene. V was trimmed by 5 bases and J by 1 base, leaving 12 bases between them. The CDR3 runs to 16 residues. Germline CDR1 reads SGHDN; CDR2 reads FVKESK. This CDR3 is CASSSLLGSGANVLTF. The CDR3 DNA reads TGTGCCAGCAGCTCGCTCTTGGGGTCTGGGGCCAACGTCCTGACTTTC.

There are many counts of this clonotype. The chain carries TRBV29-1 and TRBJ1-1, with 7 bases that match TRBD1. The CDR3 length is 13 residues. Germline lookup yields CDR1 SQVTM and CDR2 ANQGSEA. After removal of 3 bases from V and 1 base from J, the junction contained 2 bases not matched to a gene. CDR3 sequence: CSVEGQSNTEAFF. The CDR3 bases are TGCAGCGTTGAGGGACAGTCGAACACTGAAGCTTTCTTT.

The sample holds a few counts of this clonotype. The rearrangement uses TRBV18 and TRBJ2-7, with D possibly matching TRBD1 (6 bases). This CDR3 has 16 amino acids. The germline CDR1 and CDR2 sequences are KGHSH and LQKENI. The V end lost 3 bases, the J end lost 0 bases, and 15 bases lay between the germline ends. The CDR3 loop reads CASSPPQGISSYEQYF. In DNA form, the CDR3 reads TGTGCCAGCTCACCCCCGCAGGGGATAAGCTCCTACGAGCAGTACTTC.

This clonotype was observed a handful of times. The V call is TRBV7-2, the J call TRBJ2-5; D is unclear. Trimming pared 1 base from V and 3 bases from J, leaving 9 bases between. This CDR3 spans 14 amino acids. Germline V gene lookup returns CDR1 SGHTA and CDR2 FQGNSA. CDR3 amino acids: CASSLDPRKETQYF. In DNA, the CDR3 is TGTGCCAGCAGCTTAGACCCCAGAAAAGAGACCCAGTACTTC.

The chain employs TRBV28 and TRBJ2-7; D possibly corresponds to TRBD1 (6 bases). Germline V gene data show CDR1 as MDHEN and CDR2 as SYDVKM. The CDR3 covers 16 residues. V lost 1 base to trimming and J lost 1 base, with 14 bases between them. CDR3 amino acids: CASSLSGSRGSYEQYF. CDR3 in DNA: TGTGCCAGCAGTTTATCTGGGTCCAGGGGTTCCTACGAGCAGTACTTC.

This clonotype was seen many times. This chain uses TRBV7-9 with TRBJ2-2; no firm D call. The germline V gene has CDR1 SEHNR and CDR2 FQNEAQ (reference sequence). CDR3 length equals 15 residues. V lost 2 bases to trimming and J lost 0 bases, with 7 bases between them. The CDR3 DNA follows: TGTGCCAGCAGCTTAATAGGGACGAACACCGGGGAGCTGTTTTTT. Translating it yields CASSLIGTNTGELFF.

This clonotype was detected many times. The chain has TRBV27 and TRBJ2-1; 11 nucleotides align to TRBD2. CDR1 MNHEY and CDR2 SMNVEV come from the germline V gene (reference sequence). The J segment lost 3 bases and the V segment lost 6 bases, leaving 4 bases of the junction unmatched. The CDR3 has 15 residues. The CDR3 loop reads CASRIAGGGYNEQFF. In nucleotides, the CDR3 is TGTGCCAGCAGGATAGCGGGAGGGGGCTACAATGAGCAGTTCTTC.

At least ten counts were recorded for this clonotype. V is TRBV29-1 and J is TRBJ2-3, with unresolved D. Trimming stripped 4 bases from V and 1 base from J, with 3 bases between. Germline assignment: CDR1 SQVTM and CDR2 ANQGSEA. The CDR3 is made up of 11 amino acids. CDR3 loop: CSVGGTDTQYF. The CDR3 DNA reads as TGCAGCGTTGGTGGCACAGATACGCAGTATTTT.

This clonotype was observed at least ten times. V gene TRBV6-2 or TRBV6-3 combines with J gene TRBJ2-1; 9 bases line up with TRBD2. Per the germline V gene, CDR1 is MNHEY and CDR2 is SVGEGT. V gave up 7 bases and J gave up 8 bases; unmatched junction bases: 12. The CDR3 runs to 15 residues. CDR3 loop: CASNLREGRFHEQFF. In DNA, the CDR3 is TGTGCCAGCAATTTGCGGGAGGGCCGGTTCCATGAGCAGTTCTTC.

CDR3 residues: CASSQGGRVKGYTF. As DNA, the CDR3 is TGTGCCAGCAGTCAGGGGGGGAGGGTAAAAGGCTACACCTTC. The chain links TRBV6-5 to TRBJ1-2; 7 positions match TRBD1. Germline values: CDR1 MNHEY, CDR2 SVGAGI. After removal of 5 bases from V and 8 bases from J, the junction contained 11 bases not matched to a gene. There are 14 residues in the CDR3.

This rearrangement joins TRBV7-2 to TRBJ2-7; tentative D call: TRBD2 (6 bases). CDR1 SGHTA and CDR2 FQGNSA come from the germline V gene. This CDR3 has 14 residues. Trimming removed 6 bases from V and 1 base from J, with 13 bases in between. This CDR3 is CASRARAGSYEQYF. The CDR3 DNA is TGTGCCAGCAGGGCTCGGGCGGGGTCCTACGAGCAGTACTTC.

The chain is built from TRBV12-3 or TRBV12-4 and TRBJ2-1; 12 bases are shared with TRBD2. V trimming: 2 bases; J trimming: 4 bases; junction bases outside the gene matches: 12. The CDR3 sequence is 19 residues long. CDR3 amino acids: CASSLWATSGSSGYNEQFF. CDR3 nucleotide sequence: TGTGCCAGCAGTTTATGGGCGACTAGCGGGAGTTCAGGATACAATGAGCAGTTCTTC.

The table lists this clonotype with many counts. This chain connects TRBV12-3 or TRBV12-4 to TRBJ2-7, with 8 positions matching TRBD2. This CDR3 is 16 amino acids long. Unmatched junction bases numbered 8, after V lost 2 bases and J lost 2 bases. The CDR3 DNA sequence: TGTGCCAGCAGTTTAACGGGTAGCGGGATCACCTACGAGCAGTACTTC. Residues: CASSLTGSGITYEQYF.

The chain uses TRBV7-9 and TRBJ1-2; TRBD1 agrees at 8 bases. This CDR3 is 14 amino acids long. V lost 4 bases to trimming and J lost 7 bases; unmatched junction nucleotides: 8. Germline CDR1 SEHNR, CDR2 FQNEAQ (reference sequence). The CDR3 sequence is CASSSGQGIGGYTF. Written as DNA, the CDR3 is TGTGCCAGCAGCTCTGGACAGGGAATCGGTGGCTACACCTTC.